These T cell receptor beta chains were read from a single sample in a study of identical twins. From the 5' RACE reads, TCRdb called clonotypes with MiXCR, one entry per CDR3 protein. The sample holds under 350,000 distinct CDR3 sequences, roughly 9.7% seen once. This sample was also put to use in a study of yellow fever vaccine responses in identical twins.

Sequencing input: CD8+ T cells sorted from blood. These receptors were obtained from a woman between 18 and 29 years old in good health. Each CDR3 is given with its conserved first and last residue. The D gene is left open where the match is weak. Expanded clones get a size class; other rows say once, few or many, or leave the size out.

D gene: -
J gene: TRBJ1-1
clone size: few
V gene: TRBV28
CDR3 DNA: TGTGCCAGCCCGAGGGGGGGGGAAGCTTTCTTT
CDR3 protein: CASPRGGEAFF

D gene: -
J gene: TRBJ2-7
clone size: many
V gene: TRBV11-2
CDR3 DNA: TGTGCCAGCAGCCTCGGGCTAGCGCCGACTTACGAGCAGTACTTC
CDR3 protein: CASSLGLAPTYEQYF

D gene: -
J gene: TRBJ1-4
clone size: -
V gene: TRBV2
CDR3 DNA: TGTGCCAGCATAACCGGGACACCTAATGAAAAACTGTTTTTT
CDR3 protein: CASITGTPNEKLFF

D gene: -
J gene: TRBJ2-7
clone size: -
V gene: TRBV10-3
CDR3 DNA: TGTGCCACCGCGAGTGACAGATCCTACGAGCAGTACTTC
CDR3 protein: CATASDRSYEQYF

D gene: -
J gene: TRBJ1-2
clone size: -
V gene: TRBV7-9
CDR3 DNA: TGTGCCAGCAGCTTAGGGATTGGGGAAGTCGATGGCTACACCTTC
CDR3 protein: CASSLGIGEVDGYTF

D gene: TRBD2
J gene: TRBJ2-5
clone size: few
V gene: TRBV4-3
CDR3 DNA: TGCGCCAGCAGCCAATCGGGACTAGCGGGAGCTCAAGAGACCCAGTACTTC
CDR3 protein: CASSQSGLAGAQETQYF

D gene: -
J gene: TRBJ2-1
clone size: few
V gene: TRBV6-5
CDR3 DNA: TGTGCCAGCAGTTTCGGTCCAACTAATGAGCAGTTCTTC
CDR3 protein: CASSFGPTNEQFF

D gene: -
J gene: TRBJ1-2
clone size: many
V gene: TRBV7-9
CDR3 DNA: TGTGCCAGCAGCGGTCTATCCAGGATAGGCTATGGCTACACCTTC
CDR3 protein: CASSGLSRIGYGYTF

D gene: -
J gene: TRBJ2-2
clone size: -
V gene: TRBV9
CDR3 DNA: TGTGCCAGCAGGAGAAACACCGGGGAGCTGTTTTTT
CDR3 protein: CASRRNTGELFF

D gene: -
J gene: TRBJ2-7
clone size: many
V gene: TRBV12-3/TRBV12-4
CDR3 DNA: TGTGCCAGCAGTTTTGACATCTACGAGCAGTACTTC
CDR3 protein: CASSFDIYEQYF

D gene: TRBD2
J gene: TRBJ2-7
clone size: -
V gene: TRBV4-3
CDR3 DNA: TGCGCCAGCGCCTCCGGGACTAGCGCCTTCGAGCAGTACTTC
CDR3 protein: CASASGTSAFEQYF

D gene: -
J gene: TRBJ2-7
clone size: -
V gene: TRBV29-1
CDR3 DNA: TGCAGCGTTGTGGACAGATCCTACGAGCAGTACTTC
CDR3 protein: CSVVDRSYEQYF

D gene: -
J gene: TRBJ2-2
clone size: -
V gene: TRBV3-1
CDR3 DNA: TGTGCCAGCAGCCAAGAGAATAGCTGGCCCGGGGAGCTGTTTTTT
CDR3 protein: CASSQENSWPGELFF

D gene: TRBD1
J gene: TRBJ2-4
clone size: -
V gene: TRBV2
CDR3 DNA: TGTGCCAGCAGTCAACCCCGGGACAGCTCAAAAAACATTCAGTACTTC
CDR3 protein: CASSQPRDSSKNIQYF

D gene: TRBD2
J gene: TRBJ2-7
clone size: -
V gene: TRBV5-6
CDR3 DNA: TGTGCCAGCAGCCTGTTAGGGACTAGTTCCTACGAGCAGTACTTC
CDR3 protein: CASSLLGTSSYEQYF

D gene: -
J gene: TRBJ2-7
clone size: -
V gene: TRBV7-9
CDR3 DNA: TGTGCCAGCAGCTCGGGGGGCGCGGTGACCTACGAGCAGTACTTC
CDR3 protein: CASSSGGAVTYEQYF

D gene: TRBD2
J gene: TRBJ2-5
clone size: many
V gene: TRBV7-9
CDR3 DNA: TGTGCCAGCAGCTTATTTGGGGGGGACCAAGAGACCCAGTACTTC
CDR3 protein: CASSLFGGDQETQYF

D gene: TRBD2
J gene: TRBJ2-5
clone size: -
V gene: TRBV20-1
CDR3 DNA: TGCAGTGCTAGAGAGGATGCGGGGGTAGAGACCCAGTACTTC
CDR3 protein: CSAREDAGVETQYF

D gene: TRBD2
J gene: TRBJ2-4
clone size: few
V gene: TRBV6-2/TRBV6-3
CDR3 DNA: TGTGCCAGCACCCAGGTCGGCAGGGATAGTAGCGGGACCAAAAACATTCAGTACTTC
CDR3 protein: CASTQVGRDSSGTKNIQYF

D gene: -
J gene: TRBJ1-2
clone size: few
V gene: TRBV7-3
CDR3 DNA: TGTGCCAGTCTCGGGACAATTTTTAACTATGGCTACACCTTC
CDR3 protein: CASLGTIFNYGYTF

D gene: TRBD2
J gene: TRBJ2-3
clone size: -
V gene: TRBV28
CDR3 DNA: TGTGCCAGCACCTTAGCGGGAAATCAGTATTTT
CDR3 protein: CASTLAGNQYF

D gene: -
J gene: TRBJ2-3
clone size: many
V gene: TRBV7-9
CDR3 DNA: TGTGCCAGCGCCGGTCCCCTCACAGATACGCAGTATTTT
CDR3 protein: CASAGPLTDTQYF

D gene: -
J gene: TRBJ2-1
clone size: many
V gene: TRBV4-2
CDR3 DNA: TGTGCCAGCAGCCAAGAAACGTGGCAGGGCCCCTACAATGAGCAGTTCTTC
CDR3 protein: CASSQETWQGPYNEQFF

D gene: TRBD2
J gene: TRBJ2-2
clone size: few
V gene: TRBV20-1
CDR3 DNA: TGCAGTGCTAGAGATACCAGCGGGAGGGCCTGGGAGCTGTTTTTT
CDR3 protein: CSARDTSGRAWELFF

D gene: -
J gene: TRBJ1-6
clone size: -
V gene: TRBV4-1
CDR3 DNA: TGCGCCAGCAGCGACACGTTGGGGGGCGGATCACCCCTCCACTTT
CDR3 protein: CASSDTLGGGSPLHF

D gene: -
J gene: TRBJ2-1
clone size: few
V gene: TRBV15
CDR3 DNA: TGTGCCACCCTCATCCTGGACGGGAGCGATGAGCAGTTCTTC
CDR3 protein: CATLILDGSDEQFF

D gene: TRBD2
J gene: TRBJ2-2
clone size: -
V gene: TRBV7-9
CDR3 DNA: TGTGCCAGCAGCCGACTAGCGGACAACACCGGGGAGCTGTTTTTT
CDR3 protein: CASSRLADNTGELFF

D gene: TRBD2
J gene: TRBJ2-3
clone size: few
V gene: TRBV11-3
CDR3 DNA: TGTGCCAGCAGCTTATCTACCGGGACTATCACAGATACGCAGTATTTT
CDR3 protein: CASSLSTGTITDTQYF

D gene: TRBD2
J gene: TRBJ2-7
clone size: few
V gene: TRBV9
CDR3 DNA: TGTGCCAGCAGCCTAAGCTCGGGACTAGCTTTTAGCGAGCAGTACTTC
CDR3 protein: CASSLSSGLAFSEQYF

D gene: -
J gene: TRBJ2-3
clone size: many
V gene: TRBV9
CDR3 DNA: TGTGCCAGCAGCGTAAAAGACAGAACAGATACGCAGTATTTT
CDR3 protein: CASSVKDRTDTQYF

D gene: -
J gene: TRBJ2-1
clone size: few
V gene: TRBV6-2/TRBV6-3
CDR3 DNA: TGTGCCAGCAGTTTCGGGCAGGGGAATGAGCAGTTCTTC
CDR3 protein: CASSFGQGNEQFF

D gene: -
J gene: TRBJ1-1
clone size: few
V gene: TRBV11-2
CDR3 DNA: TGTGCCAGCAGCCTAATTGGGGGGGGATTGGACACTGAAGCTTTCTTT
CDR3 protein: CASSLIGGGLDTEAFF

D gene: TRBD2
J gene: TRBJ2-3
clone size: -
V gene: TRBV20-1
CDR3 DNA: TGCAGTGCTAGAGATACGCTAGCGGGAGACCCTAGCACAGATACGCAGTATTTT
CDR3 protein: CSARDTLAGDPSTDTQYF

D gene: -
J gene: TRBJ2-2
clone size: few
V gene: TRBV4-3
CDR3 DNA: TGCGCCAGCAGCCAATACAGGGACGCCGGGGAGCTGTTTTTT
CDR3 protein: CASSQYRDAGELFF

D gene: -
J gene: TRBJ2-7
clone size: -
V gene: TRBV18
CDR3 DNA: TGTGCCAGCTCACCAGCGGACACTTGGTACGAGCAGTACTTC
CDR3 protein: CASSPADTWYEQYF

D gene: -
J gene: TRBJ1-2
clone size: many
V gene: TRBV9
CDR3 DNA: TGTGCCAGCAGCGTAGAAGGCGAGGGTTATGACTATGGCTACACCTTC
CDR3 protein: CASSVEGEGYDYGYTF

D gene: -
J gene: TRBJ2-1
clone size: few
V gene: TRBV27
CDR3 DNA: TGTGCCAGCAGGGCTAGTAACTCCTACAATGAGCAGTTCTTC
CDR3 protein: CASRASNSYNEQFF

D gene: -
J gene: TRBJ2-2
clone size: -
V gene: TRBV7-2
CDR3 DNA: TGTGCCAGCAGCGCGGGACTTAACAGCGGGGAGCTGTTTTTT
CDR3 protein: CASSAGLNSGELFF

D gene: TRBD2
J gene: TRBJ2-5
clone size: few
V gene: TRBV10-3
CDR3 DNA: TGTGCCATCAGTGAGGAAGCGGCGGGGGGAAGGGAGACCCAGTACTTC
CDR3 protein: CAISEEAAGGRETQYF

D gene: TRBD2
J gene: TRBJ2-3
clone size: few
V gene: TRBV9
CDR3 DNA: TGTGCCAGCAGCGTAGGAGGCGGGGGGCGCACAGATACGCAGTATTTT
CDR3 protein: CASSVGGGGRTDTQYF

D gene: TRBD1
J gene: TRBJ2-7
clone size: -
V gene: TRBV28
CDR3 DNA: TGTGCCAGCAGTCCCACAGGGGGCCTCGAGCAGTACTTC
CDR3 protein: CASSPTGGLEQYF

D gene: TRBD1
J gene: TRBJ2-1
clone size: few
V gene: TRBV10-3
CDR3 DNA: TGTGCCATCAGTCGGGACAGTCCGAGCTCCTACAATGAGCAGTTCTTC
CDR3 protein: CAISRDSPSSYNEQFF

D gene: TRBD2
J gene: TRBJ2-1
clone size: many
V gene: TRBV20-1
CDR3 DNA: TGCAGTGCTAGAGACGGGACTAGCGGGATGAATGAGCAGTTCTTC
CDR3 protein: CSARDGTSGMNEQFF

D gene: TRBD2
J gene: TRBJ2-7
clone size: few
V gene: TRBV4-1
CDR3 DNA: TGCGCCAGCAGCCAAGAGCCCGCTAGCGGCTCCTACGAGCAGTACTTC
CDR3 protein: CASSQEPASGSYEQYF

D gene: -
J gene: TRBJ2-7
clone size: many
V gene: TRBV20-1
CDR3 DNA: TGCAGTGCTAGAGGATGGGACGTCTACGAGCAGTACTTC
CDR3 protein: CSARGWDVYEQYF